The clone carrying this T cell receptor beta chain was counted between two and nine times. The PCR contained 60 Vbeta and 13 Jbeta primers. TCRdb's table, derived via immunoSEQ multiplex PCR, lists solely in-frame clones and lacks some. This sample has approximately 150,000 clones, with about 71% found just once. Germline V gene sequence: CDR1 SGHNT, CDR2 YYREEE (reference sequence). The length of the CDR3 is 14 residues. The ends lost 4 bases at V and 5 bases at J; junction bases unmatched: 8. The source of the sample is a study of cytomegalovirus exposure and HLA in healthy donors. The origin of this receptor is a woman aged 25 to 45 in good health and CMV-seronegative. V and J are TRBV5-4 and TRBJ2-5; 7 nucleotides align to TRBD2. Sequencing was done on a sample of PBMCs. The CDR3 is CASSGLVGGETQYF. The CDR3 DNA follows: TGTGCCAGCAGCGGACTAGTGGGTGGGGAGACCCAGTACTTC.